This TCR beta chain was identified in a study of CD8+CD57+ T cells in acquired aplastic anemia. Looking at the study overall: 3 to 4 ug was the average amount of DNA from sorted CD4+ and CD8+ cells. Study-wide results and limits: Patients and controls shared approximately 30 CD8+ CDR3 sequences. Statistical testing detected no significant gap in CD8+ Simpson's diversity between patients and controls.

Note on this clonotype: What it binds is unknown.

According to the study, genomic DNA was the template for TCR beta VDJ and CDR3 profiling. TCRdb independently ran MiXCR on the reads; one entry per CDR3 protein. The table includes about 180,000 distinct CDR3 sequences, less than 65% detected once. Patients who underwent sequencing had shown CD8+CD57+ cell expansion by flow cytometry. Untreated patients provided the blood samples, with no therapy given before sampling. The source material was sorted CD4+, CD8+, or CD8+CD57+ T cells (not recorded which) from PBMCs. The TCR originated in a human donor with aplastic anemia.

As DNA, the CDR3 is TGTGCCAGCAGTTGGGGAAGGACCATTGCCTACGAGCAGTACTTC. Translated: CASSWGRTIAYEQYF. The chain has TRBV12-3 or TRBV12-4 and TRBJ2-7; D remains unclear. This CDR3 has 15 amino acids. V was clipped by 4 bases and J by 2 bases, with 15 bases between them.